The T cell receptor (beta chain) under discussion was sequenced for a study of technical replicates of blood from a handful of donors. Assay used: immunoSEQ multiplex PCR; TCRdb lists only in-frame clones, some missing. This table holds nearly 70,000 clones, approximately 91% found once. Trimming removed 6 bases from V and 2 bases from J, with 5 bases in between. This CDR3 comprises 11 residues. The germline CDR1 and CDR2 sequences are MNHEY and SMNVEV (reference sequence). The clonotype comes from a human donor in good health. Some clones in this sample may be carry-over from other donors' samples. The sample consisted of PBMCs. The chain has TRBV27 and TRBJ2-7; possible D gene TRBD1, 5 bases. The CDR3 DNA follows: TGTGCCAGCAGGGGGCCCTACGAGCAGTACTTC. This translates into CASRGPYEQYF.